The 5 T cell receptor beta chains below all came from one sample that was sequenced in a study of shared T cell receptors in the human thymus. Sequencing was performed with immunoSEQ multiplex PCR; in TCRdb, only in-frame clones are kept and a portion is missing. The table has hundreds of thousands of clones, 70% to 90% seen once. In addition, the sample was reused for a study of human thymus T cells.

The sample comprised thymocytes. All receptors derive from a girl less than two years old with a congenital heart defect.

The chain links TRBV5-1 to TRBJ2-3; 10 nucleotides line up with TRBD2. V shed 0 bases and J 0 bases; nucleotides not matched to a gene: 4. Germline V gene data show CDR1 as SGHRS and CDR2 as YFSETQ. The CDR3 covers 17 residues. The CDR3 reads CASSLAELAGSTDTQYF. Here the CDR3 DNA reads TGCGCCAGCAGCTTGGCCGAACTAGCGGGGAGCACAGATACGCAGTATTTT.

The CDR3 sequence is CASSLIGGSGYTF. Here the CDR3 DNA reads TGTGCCAGCAGCTTGATCGGAGGGTCTGGCTACACCTTC. The J gene is TRBJ1-2, the V gene TRBV5-8; no firm D call. Germline lookup yields CDR1 SGHTS and CDR2 YDEGEE. The CDR3 consists of 13 residues. Trimming took 1 base from V and 7 from J, leaving 11 bases between them.

The V gene is TRBV6-1, the J gene TRBJ1-2; 7 bases match TRBD1. V shed 5 bases, J shed 4 bases, and the junction held 7 bases outside the gene matches. The CDR3 loop spans 14 amino acids. Germline CDR1 MNHNS, CDR2 SASEGT. Here the CDR3 DNA reads TGTGCCAGCAGTTCCGGGACAGCGAGCTATGGCTACACCTTC. Translated, it gives CASSSGTASYGYTF.

The CDR3 DNA reads TGTGCCAGCAGTAAACAGGGGGCGGGCGAGCAGTACTTC. Its translation is CASSKQGAGEQYF. This chain connects TRBV6-5 to TRBJ2-7; 9 bases are shared with TRBD1. From germline, CDR1 is MNHEY and CDR2 SVGAGI. CDR3 length: 13 amino acids. Trimming cost V 5 bases and J 6 bases; bases outside gene matches: 5.

Concerning this clone itself: The sample holds other DNA sequences that translate to the same CDR3. V and J are TRBV6-5 and TRBJ1-2; tentative D call: TRBD1 (5 bases). CDR1 and CDR2 (germline): MNHEY, SVGAGI. Trimming removed 6 bases from V and 0 bases from J, with 8 bases in between. CDR3 length: 13 amino acids. CDR3 residues: CASSRGANYGYTF. The CDR3 nucleotides read TGTGCCAGCAGCCGGGGGGCTAACTATGGCTACACCTTC.